The 16 T cell receptor beta chains below were found in one sample sequenced in a study of neoadjuvant anti-PD-1 for oral cavity cancer. The method was immunoSEQ multiplex PCR; TCRdb's version includes in-frame clones alone and lacks a portion of them. Found here are roughly 9,500 clones, about 70% of them singletons; the top ten hold about 4%. The time point: after neoadjuvant nivolumab, at surgical resection. The sample in question was PBMCs, obtained after nivolumab (anti-PD-1) treatment. Receptors originate from a person between 35 and 79 years old with oral cavity squamous cell carcinoma.

The chain employs TRBV7-2 and TRBJ1-6; TRBD1 matches at 12 bases. From germline, CDR1 is SGHTA and CDR2 FQGNSA. V lost 3 bases to trimming and J lost 6 bases; unmatched junction nucleotides: 9. The CDR3 is 18 amino acids. The CDR3 protein is CASSLGTGGAYSNSPLHF. CDR3 coding DNA: TGTGCCAGCAGCTTGGGGACAGGGGGCGCTTACAGTAATTCACCCCTCCACTTT.

V usage is TRBV7-8 and J usage is TRBJ1-1, with 7 bases identical to TRBD1. The length of the CDR3 is 14 residues. Germline-derived CDR1 and CDR2 are SGHVS and FQNEAQ. The trim removed 4 bases at V and 4 bases at J, leaving 6 bases unmatched. The CDR3 sequence is CASSSEGALTEAFF. The DNA for the CDR3 is TGTGCCAGCAGCTCTGAGGGGGCGCTCACTGAAGCTTTCTTT.

The chain joins TRBV5-5 to TRBJ1-2; TRBD1 aligns across 8 bases. Germline lookup yields CDR1 SGHKS and CDR2 YYEKEE (reference sequence). The J segment lost 2 bases and the V segment lost 5 bases, leaving 5 bases of the junction unmatched. There are 14 residues in the CDR3. CDR3 sequence reads: CASSTRQGNYGYTF. The DNA of the CDR3 is TGTGCCAGCAGTACCCGACAGGGGAACTATGGCTACACCTTC.

This chain uses TRBV14 with TRBJ1-1; no firm D call. This CDR3 comprises 15 residues. V shed 0 bases and J shed 4 bases, with 12 bases lying between them. The germline CDR1 and CDR2 sequences are SGHDN and FVKESK. The CDR3 DNA sequence: TGTGCCAGCAGCCAAGATTTTGGGTTTGTCACTGAAGCTTTCTTT. It yields the protein CASSQDFGFVTEAFF.

The gene calls are TRBV5-6 and TRBJ2-3; tentatively, D is TRBD2 (5 bases). Deletions cut 0 bases from V and 6 bases from J, with 14 bases between. Germline lookup yields CDR1 SGHDT and CDR2 YYEEEE. The length of the CDR3 is 15 residues. CDR3 sequence: CASSLGSVRGDTQYF. Here the CDR3 DNA reads TGTGCCAGCAGCTTGGGCAGCGTCAGAGGGGATACGCAGTATTTT.

There are a few counts of this clone. The CDR3 coding sequence is TGTGCCAGCAGCCAAGATGCCTACGAGCAGTACTTC. It codes for CASSQDAYEQYF. V is TRBV4-2 and J is TRBJ2-7; D is unresolved. This CDR3 is built from 12 residues. The V gene's germline CDR1 is LGHNA and CDR2 YNFKEQ. V was shortened by 0 bases and J by 2 bases, with 2 bases between the two germline ends.

The chain uses TRBV5-6 and TRBJ2-1; D unresolved. The V gene's germline CDR1 is SGHDT and CDR2 YYEEEE. The CDR3 loop spans 15 amino acids. Trimming pared 0 bases from V and 4 bases from J, leaving 11 bases between. CDR3 sequence: CASSLGVGLYNEQFF. CDR3 nucleotides: TGTGCCAGCAGCTTGGGTGTAGGCCTTTACAATGAGCAGTTCTTC.

This chain links TRBV7-3 with TRBJ2-2, with 7 bases aligning to TRBD1. Germline CDR1 is SGHTA and CDR2 is FQGTGA. CDR3 length equals 14 residues. The trim removed 3 bases at V and 5 bases at J, leaving 3 bases unmatched. The CDR3 sequence: CASSLTGLTGELFF. The CDR3 DNA sequence: TGTGCCAGCAGCTTGACAGGGTTGACCGGGGAGCTGTTTTTT.

The chain recombines TRBV5-1 with TRBJ2-7; D is ambiguous. This CDR3 region has 14 residues. Trimming took off 0 bases at V and 3 bases at J, with 10 bases between the two ends. The V gene's germline CDR1 is SGHRS and CDR2 YFSETQ. CDR3 sequence reads: CASSLGRSNYEQYF. The CDR3 nucleotides read TGCGCCAGCAGCTTGGGACGCTCCAACTACGAGCAGTACTTC.

In its sample, this clone was seen once. The chain uses TRBV5-6 and TRBJ2-1; TRBD1 is a possible D gene (6 bases). CDR1 is SGHDT and CDR2 is YYEEEE in the germline V gene. The CDR3 contains 12 residues. V lost 1 base and J 8 bases, leaving 7 bases between the germline ends. The DNA for the CDR3 is TGTGCCAGCAGCTTGCAGGGGTATGAGCAGTTCTTC. Translating gives CASSLQGYEQFF. Together with reference TRBV5-6 and TRBJ2-1, the CDR3 gives the full variable domain: DAGVTQSPTHLIKTRGQQVTLRCSPKSGHDTVSWYQQALGQGPQFIFQYYEEEERQRGNFPDRFSGHQFPNYSSELNVNALLLGDSALYLCASSLQGYEQFFGPGTRLTVL.

The chain is built from TRBV12-5 and TRBJ2-5; D is unresolved. The V end was cut by 3 bases, the J end by 7 bases, with 6 bases between. CDR1 is LGHNT and CDR2 is FRNRAP in the germline V gene. The length of the CDR3 is 11 residues. The DNA for the CDR3 is TGTGCTAGTGGTTTATTAGGGACCCAGTACTTC. As protein: CASGLLGTQYF.

This clone showed up just a few times. CDR3 sequence reads: CASSLRGTEAFF. CDR3 coding DNA: TGTGCCAGCAGCTTGCGGGGCACTGAAGCTTTCTTT. The chain uses TRBV5-6 and TRBJ1-1, with D uncertain. The CDR3 has 12 amino acids. Germline-derived CDR1 and CDR2 are SGHDT and YYEEEE. The V end was cut by 1 base, the J end by 4 bases, with 5 bases between.

The chain carries TRBV2 and TRBJ2-2; 8 bases are shared with TRBD2. This CDR3 spans 15 amino acids. The germline V gene has CDR1 SNHLY and CDR2 FYNNEI. The V segment lost 2 bases and the J segment 4 bases; nucleotides outside the gene matches: 3. CDR3 sequence (DNA): TGTGCCAGCAGTGAAAGGGCGGGGGGCACCGGGGAGCTGTTTTTT. Translation gives CASSERAGGTGELFF.

The chain employs TRBV6-5 and TRBJ1-2; D uncertain. Germline V gene lookup returns CDR1 MNHEY and CDR2 SVGAGI. This CDR3 has 14 amino acids. Between the trimmed V and J ends, which lost 6 bases and 8 bases, there was a span of 19 bases. CDR3 DNA sequence: TGTGCCAGCAGAAAAAACGACGGAGCGCAAGGCTACACCTTC. Residues: CASRKNDGAQGYTF.

This clone was observed once. This chain joins TRBV20-1 and TRBJ1-4, with D hard to call. V dropped 4 bases and J dropped 5 bases, with 5 bases sitting between them. Per the germline V gene, CDR1 is DFQATT and CDR2 is SNEGSKA (reference sequence). The CDR3 consists of 11 residues. In nucleotides, the CDR3 is TGCAGTGCTAAGGGAAATGAAAAACTGTTTTTT. This encodes CSAKGNEKLFF.

V is TRBV7-7 and J is TRBJ2-5, with a possible D match to TRBD1 (6 bases). The V end was cut by 8 bases, the J end by 4 bases, with 23 bases between. CDR1 is SSHAT, CDR2 FNYEAQ, per germline (reference sequence). This CDR3 is built from 16 residues. The CDR3 coding sequence is TGTGCCAGCTCCCCTCGGTGGACAGCATCCAGAGAGACCCAGTACTTC. This translates into CASSPRWTASRETQYF.